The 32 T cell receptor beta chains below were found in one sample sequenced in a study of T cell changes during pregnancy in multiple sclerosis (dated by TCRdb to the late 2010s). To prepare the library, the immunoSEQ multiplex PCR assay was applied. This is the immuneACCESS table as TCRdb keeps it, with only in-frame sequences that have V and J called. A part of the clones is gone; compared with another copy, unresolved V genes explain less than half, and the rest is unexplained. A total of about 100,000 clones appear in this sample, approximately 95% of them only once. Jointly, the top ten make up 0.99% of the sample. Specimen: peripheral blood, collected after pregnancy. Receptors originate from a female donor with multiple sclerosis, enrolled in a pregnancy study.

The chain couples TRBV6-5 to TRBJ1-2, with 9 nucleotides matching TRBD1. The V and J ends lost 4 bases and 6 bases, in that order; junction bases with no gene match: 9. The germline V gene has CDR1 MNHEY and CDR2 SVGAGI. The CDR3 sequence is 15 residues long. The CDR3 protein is CASSSVDRGVDGYTF. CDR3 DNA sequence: TGTGCCAGCAGTTCCGTCGACAGGGGGGTCGATGGCTACACCTTC.

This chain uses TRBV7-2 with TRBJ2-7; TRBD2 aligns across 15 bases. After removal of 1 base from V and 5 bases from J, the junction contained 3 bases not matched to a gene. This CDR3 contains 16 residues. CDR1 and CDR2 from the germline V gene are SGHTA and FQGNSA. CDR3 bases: TGTGCCAGCAGCTTAGAAGGGACTAGCGGGAGGAACGAGCAGTACTTC. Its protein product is CASSLEGTSGRNEQYF.

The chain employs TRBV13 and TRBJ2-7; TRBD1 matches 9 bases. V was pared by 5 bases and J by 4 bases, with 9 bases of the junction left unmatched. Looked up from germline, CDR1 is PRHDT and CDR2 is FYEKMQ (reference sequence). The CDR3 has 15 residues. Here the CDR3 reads CASSTRTQGAYEQYF. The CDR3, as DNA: TGTGCCAGCAGCACCCGAACACAGGGGGCGTACGAGCAGTACTTC. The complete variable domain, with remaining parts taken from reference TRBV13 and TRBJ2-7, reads AAGVIQSPRHLIKEKRETATLKCYPIPRHDTVYWYQQGPGQDPQFLISFYEKMQSDKGSIPDRFSAQQFSDYHSELNMSSLELGDSALYFCASSTRTQGAYEQYFGPGTRLTVT.

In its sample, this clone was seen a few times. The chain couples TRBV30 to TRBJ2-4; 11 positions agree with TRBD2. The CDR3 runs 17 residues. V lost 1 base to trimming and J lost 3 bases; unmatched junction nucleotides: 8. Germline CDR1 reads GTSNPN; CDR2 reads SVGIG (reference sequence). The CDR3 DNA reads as TGTGCCTGGAGTGGTGGGCTAGCGGGAGGTGGCAAAAACATTCAGTACTTC. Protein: CAWSGGLAGGGKNIQYF.

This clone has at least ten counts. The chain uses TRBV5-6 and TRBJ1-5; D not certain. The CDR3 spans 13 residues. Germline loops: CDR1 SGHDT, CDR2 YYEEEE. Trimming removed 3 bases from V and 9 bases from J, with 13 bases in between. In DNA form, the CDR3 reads TGTGCCAGCAGCTCCGGGTCCGTCGGGCCCCAGCATTTT. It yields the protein CASSSGSVGPQHF.

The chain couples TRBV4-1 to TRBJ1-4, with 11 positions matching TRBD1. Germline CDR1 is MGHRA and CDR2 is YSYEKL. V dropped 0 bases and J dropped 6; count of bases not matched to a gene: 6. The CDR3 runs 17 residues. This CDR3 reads CASSQDPGQGVYEKLFF. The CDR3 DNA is TGCGCCAGCAGCCAAGATCCGGGACAGGGGGTTTATGAAAAACTGTTTTTT.

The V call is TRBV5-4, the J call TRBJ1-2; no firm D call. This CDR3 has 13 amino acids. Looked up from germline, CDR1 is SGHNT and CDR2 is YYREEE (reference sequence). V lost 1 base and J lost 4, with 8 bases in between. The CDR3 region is CASSLYTSYGYTF. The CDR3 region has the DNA TGTGCCAGCAGCTTGTATACGAGCTATGGCTACACCTTC.

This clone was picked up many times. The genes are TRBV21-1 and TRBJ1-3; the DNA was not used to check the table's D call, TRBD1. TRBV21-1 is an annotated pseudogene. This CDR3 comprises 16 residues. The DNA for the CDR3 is TGTGCCAGCTCTCCTGCAACCAGGGGCGGCGGAACCACCATATATTTT. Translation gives CASSPATRGGGTTIYF.

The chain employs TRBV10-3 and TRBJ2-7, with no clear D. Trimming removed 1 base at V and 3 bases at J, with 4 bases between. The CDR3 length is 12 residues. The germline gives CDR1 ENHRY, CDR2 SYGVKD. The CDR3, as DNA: TGTGCCATCAGTGAGTTAGACTACGAGCAGTACTTC. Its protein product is CAISELDYEQYF.

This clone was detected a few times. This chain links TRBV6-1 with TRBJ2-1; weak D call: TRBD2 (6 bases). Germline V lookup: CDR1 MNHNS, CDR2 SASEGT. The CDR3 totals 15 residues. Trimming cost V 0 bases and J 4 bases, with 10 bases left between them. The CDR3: CASSEAGGRYNEQFF. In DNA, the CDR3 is TGTGCCAGCAGTGAAGCGGGAGGTCGGTACAATGAGCAGTTCTTC.

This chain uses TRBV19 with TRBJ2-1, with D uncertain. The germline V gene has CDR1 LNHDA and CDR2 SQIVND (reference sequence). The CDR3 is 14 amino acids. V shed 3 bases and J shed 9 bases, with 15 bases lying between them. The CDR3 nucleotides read TGTGCCAGTAGTATGGGTCCTAGTCTCGGTGAGCAGTTCTTC. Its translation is CASSMGPSLGEQFF.

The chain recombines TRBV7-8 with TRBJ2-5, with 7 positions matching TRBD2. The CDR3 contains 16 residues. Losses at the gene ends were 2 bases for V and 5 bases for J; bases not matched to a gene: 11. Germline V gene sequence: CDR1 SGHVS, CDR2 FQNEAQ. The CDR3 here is CASSLRTSIGGETQYF. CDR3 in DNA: TGTGCCAGCAGCTTAAGGACTAGTATCGGGGGGGAGACCCAGTACTTC.

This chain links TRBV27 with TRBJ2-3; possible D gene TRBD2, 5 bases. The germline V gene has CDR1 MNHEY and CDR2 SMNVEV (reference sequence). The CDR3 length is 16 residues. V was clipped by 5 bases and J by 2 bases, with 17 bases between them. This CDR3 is CASSPGLQRFTDTQYF. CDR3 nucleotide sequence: TGTGCCAGCAGTCCCGGACTCCAGCGGTTCACAGATACGCAGTATTTT.

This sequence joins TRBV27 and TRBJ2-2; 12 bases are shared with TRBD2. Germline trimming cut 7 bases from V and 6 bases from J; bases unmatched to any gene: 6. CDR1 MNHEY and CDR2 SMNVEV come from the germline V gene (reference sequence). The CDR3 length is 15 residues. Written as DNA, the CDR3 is TGTGCCAGCAAACCGGGACTAGCGGGCCCCGGGGAGCTGTTTTTT. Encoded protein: CASKPGLAGPGELFF.

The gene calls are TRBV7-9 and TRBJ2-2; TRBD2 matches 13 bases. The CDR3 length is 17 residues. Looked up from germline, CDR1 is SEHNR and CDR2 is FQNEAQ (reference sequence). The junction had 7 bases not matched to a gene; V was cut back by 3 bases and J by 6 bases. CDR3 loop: CASSFRTSGGVAGELFF. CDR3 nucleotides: TGTGCCAGCAGCTTCAGGACTAGCGGGGGAGTGGCCGGGGAGCTGTTTTTT.

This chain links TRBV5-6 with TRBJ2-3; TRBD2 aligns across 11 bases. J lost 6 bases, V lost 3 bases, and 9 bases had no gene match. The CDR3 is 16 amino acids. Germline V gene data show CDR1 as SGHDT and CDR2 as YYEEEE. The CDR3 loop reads CASSSLAGGPMDTQYF. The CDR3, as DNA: TGTGCCAGCAGCTCTTTAGCGGGAGGGCCTATGGATACGCAGTATTTT.

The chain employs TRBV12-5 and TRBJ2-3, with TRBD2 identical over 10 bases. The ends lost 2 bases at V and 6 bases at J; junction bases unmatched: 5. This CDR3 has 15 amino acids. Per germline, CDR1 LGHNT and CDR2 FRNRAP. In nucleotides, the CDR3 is TGTGCTAGTGGTTTGTTGTCTAGCGGGAGTGATACGCAGTATTTT. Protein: CASGLLSSGSDTQYF.

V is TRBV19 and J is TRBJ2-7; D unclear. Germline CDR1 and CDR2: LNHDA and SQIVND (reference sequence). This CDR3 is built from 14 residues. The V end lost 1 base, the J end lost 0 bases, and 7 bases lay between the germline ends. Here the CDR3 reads CASSIAGLSYEQYF. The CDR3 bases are TGTGCCAGTAGTATAGCGGGTCTCTCCTACGAGCAGTACTTC.

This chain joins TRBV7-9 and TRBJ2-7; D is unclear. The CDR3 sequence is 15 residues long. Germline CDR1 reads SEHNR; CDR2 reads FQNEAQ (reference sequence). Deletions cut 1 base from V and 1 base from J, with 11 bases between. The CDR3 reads CASSLGGGRSYEQYF. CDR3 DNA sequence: TGTGCCAGCAGCTTAGGAGGTGGCAGATCCTACGAGCAGTACTTC.

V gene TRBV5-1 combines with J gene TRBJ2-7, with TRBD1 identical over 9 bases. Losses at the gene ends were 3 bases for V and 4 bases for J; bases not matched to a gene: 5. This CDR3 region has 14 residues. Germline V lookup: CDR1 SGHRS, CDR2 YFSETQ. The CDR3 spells CASSSGTGLYEQYF. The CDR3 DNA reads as TGCGCCAGCAGCTCCGGGACAGGGTTGTACGAGCAGTACTTC.

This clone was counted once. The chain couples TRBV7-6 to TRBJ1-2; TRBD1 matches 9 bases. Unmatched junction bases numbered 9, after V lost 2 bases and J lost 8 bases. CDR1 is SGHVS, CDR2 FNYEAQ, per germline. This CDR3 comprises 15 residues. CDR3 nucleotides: TGTGCCAGCAGCTTACCCCTGGACAGGGGAGGGGGCTACACCTTC. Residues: CASSLPLDRGGGYTF.

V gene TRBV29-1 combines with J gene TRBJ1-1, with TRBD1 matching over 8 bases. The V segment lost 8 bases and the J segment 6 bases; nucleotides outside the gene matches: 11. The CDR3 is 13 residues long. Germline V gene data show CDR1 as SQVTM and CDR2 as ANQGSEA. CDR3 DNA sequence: TGCAGCACCCATGGACAGGGTCTCGCTGAAGCTTTCTTT. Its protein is CSTHGQGLAEAFF. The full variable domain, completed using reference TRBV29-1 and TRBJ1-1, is SAVISQKPSRDICQRGTSLTIQCQVDSQVTMMFWYRQQPGQSLTLIATANQGSEATYESGFVIDKFPISRPNLTFSTLTVSNMSPEDSSIYLCSTHGQGLAEAFFGQGTRLTVV.

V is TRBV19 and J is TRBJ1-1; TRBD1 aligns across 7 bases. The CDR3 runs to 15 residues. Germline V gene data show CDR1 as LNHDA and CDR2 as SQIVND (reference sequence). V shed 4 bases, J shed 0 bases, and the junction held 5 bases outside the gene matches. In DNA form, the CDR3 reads TGTGCCAGTAGTAGGGACAGAGACATGAACACTGAAGCTTTCTTT. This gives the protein CASSRDRDMNTEAFF.

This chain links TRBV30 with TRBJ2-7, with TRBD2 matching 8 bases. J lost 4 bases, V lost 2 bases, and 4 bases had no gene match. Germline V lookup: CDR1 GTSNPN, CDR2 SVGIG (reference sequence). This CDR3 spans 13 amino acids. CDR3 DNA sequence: TGTGCCTGGAGTAGCGGGAGACATTACGAGCAGTACTTC. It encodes CAWSSGRHYEQYF.

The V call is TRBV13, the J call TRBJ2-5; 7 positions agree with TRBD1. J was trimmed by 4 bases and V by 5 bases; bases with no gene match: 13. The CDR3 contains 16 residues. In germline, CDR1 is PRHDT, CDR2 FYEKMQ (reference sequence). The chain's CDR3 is CASSPRDTGDGETQYF. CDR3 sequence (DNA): TGTGCCAGCAGCCCCCGGGACACAGGGGACGGAGAGACCCAGTACTTC.

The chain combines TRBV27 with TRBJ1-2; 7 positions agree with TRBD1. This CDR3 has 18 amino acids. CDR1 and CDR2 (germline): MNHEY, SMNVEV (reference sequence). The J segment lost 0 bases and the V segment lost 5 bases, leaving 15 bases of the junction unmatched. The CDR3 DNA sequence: TGTGCCAGCAGTCAAACACGACAGGGTCCCATAACTAACTATGGCTACACCTTC. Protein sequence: CASSQTRQGPITNYGYTF.

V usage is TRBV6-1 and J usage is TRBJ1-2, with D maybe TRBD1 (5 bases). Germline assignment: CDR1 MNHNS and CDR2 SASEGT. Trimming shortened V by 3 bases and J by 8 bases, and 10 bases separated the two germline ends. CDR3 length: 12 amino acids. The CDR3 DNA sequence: TGTGCCAGCAGTGAGGGGGGAAGGGGCTACACCTTC. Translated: CASSEGGRGYTF.

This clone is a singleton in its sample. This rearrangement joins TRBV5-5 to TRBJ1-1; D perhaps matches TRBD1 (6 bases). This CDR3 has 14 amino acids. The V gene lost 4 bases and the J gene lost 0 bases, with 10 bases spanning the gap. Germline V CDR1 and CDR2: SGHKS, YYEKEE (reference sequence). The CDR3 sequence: CASSLDSLNTEAFF. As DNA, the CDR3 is TGTGCCAGCAGCCTGGACAGCTTGAACACTGAAGCTTTCTTT.

The CDR3 reads CATSRDQGGAFF. The CDR3 bases are TGTGCCACCAGCAGAGATCAGGGGGGAGCTTTCTTT. This chain links TRBV15 with TRBJ1-1; 7 bases match TRBD1. The CDR3 is 12 residues long. Germline V gives CDR1 LNHNV, CDR2 YYDKDF (reference sequence). V was pared by 0 bases and J by 10 bases, with 2 bases of the junction left unmatched. Supplemented by reference TRBV15 and TRBJ1-1, the full variable domain reads DAMVIQNPRYQVTQFGKPVTLSCSQTLNHNVMYWYQQKSSQAPKLLFHYYDKDFNNEADTPDNFQSRRPNTSFCFLDIRSPGLGDTAMYLCATSRDQGGAFFGQGTRLTVV.

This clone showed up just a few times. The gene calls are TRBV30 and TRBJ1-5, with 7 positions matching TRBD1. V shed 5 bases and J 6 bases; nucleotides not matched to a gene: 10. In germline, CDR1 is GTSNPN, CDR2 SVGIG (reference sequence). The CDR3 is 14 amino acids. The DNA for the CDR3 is TGTGCCTGGGAGTCGGGGCAGGGGGTTCAGCCCCAGCATTTT. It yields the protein CAWESGQGVQPQHF.

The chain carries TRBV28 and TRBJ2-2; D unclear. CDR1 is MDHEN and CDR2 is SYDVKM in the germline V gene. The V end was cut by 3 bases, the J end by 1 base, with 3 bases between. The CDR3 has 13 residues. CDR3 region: CASSFKNTGELFF. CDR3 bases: TGTGCCAGCAGTTTCAAGAACACCGGGGAGCTGTTTTTT.

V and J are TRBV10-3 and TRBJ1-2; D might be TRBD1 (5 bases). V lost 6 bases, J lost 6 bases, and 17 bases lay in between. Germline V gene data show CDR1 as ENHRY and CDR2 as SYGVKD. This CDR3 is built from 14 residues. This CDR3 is CAIRGGRSTDGYTF. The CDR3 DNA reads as TGTGCCATCAGGGGGGGTAGGTCGACAGATGGCTACACCTTC.